This TCR beta chain was sequenced for a study of blood T cell repertoires in COVID-19. Study summary: Spain, Italy and the United States supplied samples that represented acute and convalescent COVID-19. Sources were T cells, B-cell-depleted T cells, or PBMCs; the material itself was cDNA or gDNA.

As processed by the authors: Reference gene primer amplification gave estimated nucleated cell counts. The table came from immunoSEQ multiplex PCR; TCRdb's copy has only in-frame clones and leaves some out. Clonal size and the V and J genes are those of that table, whereas D and trimming came from the DNA. The data hold roughly 57,000 clones, with about 76% observed a single time. The sample holds a few counts of this clone. Trimming took 6 bases from V and 8 from J; bases not matched to a gene: 5. This CDR3 comprises 13 residues. Germline CDR1 is LGHNT and CDR2 is FRNRAP. This TCR was sampled from an older man with active or convalescent COVID-19. The specimen was peripheral blood. This rearrangement joins TRBV12-5 to TRBJ1-2, with 11 bases aligning to TRBD1. The DNA for the CDR3 is TGTGCTAGTGGGACGGACAGGGGGCAGGGCTACACCTTC. This codes for CASGTDRGQGYTF.